This T cell receptor beta chain derives from a study of CD8 T cells in Susac syndrome. The authors sequenced TCR beta from blood CD8+ and CD4+ T cells. Controls were age- and sex-matched healthy donors. On this clonotype itself: The antigen is undetermined.

With random hexamers, roughly 0.45 to 1 ug RNA was reverse transcribed. An immunoSEQ multiplex PCR amplified TCR beta CDR3 over 54 Vbeta and 13 Jbeta. MiXCR, applied by TCRdb to the immunoSEQ multiplex PCR reads, yields one record per CDR3 protein. The sample contains more than 70,000 distinct CDR3 sequences, around 93% of which appear only once. There are 12 residues in the CDR3. Trimming took off 5 bases at V and 6 bases at J, with 10 bases between the two ends. Germline loops: CDR1 SEHNR, CDR2 FQNEAQ (reference sequence). Regarding the study as a whole: A relatively small number of individuals underwent TCR sequencing and HLA analysis.

The sequenced sample consisted of CD8+ T cells from PBMCs. The chain joins TRBV7-9 to TRBJ1-1; possible D gene TRBD1, 5 bases. The clonotype was recovered from a human donor in good health. The CDR3 DNA follows: TGTGCCAGCAGCCCCCTGGGGCCTGAAGCTTTCTTT. Encoded protein: CASSPLGPEAFF.